These T cell receptor beta chains were read from a single sample in a study of human T cells and chemical hapten exposure. TCRdb called the 5' RACE reads again in MiXCR, with one record for every CDR3 protein. The sample includes about 81,000 distinct CDR3 sequences, roughly 15% of them seen just once. Receptors originate from a female donor in good health. Each CDR3 is given with its conserved first and last residue. Each record gives: CDR3 DNA, CDR3 protein, D gene, J gene, V gene, clone size. The D gene is left open where the match is weak. Clone size is stated in some rows and not others, as once, few, many or a class when expanded.

DNA: TGTGCCAGCAGTGGTGGGGACAGGGACTCATATGAGCAGTTCTTC
CDR3: CASSGGDRDSYEQFF
D: TRBD1
J: TRBJ2-1
V: TRBV6-4
size: many

DNA: TGTGCCAGCAGCCAAAGTGGGTTCTCCTACGAGCAGTACTTC
CDR3: CASSQSGFSYEQYF
D: -
J: TRBJ2-7
V: TRBV6-6
size: -

DNA: TGTGCCAGCAGCTTGGGGCCGTCTTCTGGGGCCAACGTCCTGACTTTC
CDR3: CASSLGPSSGANVLTF
D: -
J: TRBJ2-6
V: TRBV5-6
size: -

DNA: TGTGCCAGCAGTTACGGGTGGCGGGGGGGCCCAGATACGCAGTATTTT
CDR3: CASSYGWRGGPDTQYF
D: TRBD2
J: TRBJ2-3
V: TRBV6-2/TRBV6-3
size: few

DNA: TGTGCCAGCAGCCGGCAGGGGTTGGCCGGGGAGCTGTTTTTT
CDR3: CASSRQGLAGELFF
D: -
J: TRBJ2-2
V: TRBV3-1
size: -

DNA: TGTGCCAGCAGCTTGGTGACTAGCTACGAGCAGTACTTC
CDR3: CASSLVTSYEQYF
D: -
J: TRBJ2-7
V: TRBV5-6
size: few

DNA: TGCAGTGCCAAGACGGAGAAGAACACTGAAGCTTTCTTT
CDR3: CSAKTEKNTEAFF
D: -
J: TRBJ1-1
V: TRBV20-1
size: few

DNA: TGTGCCAGCAACCGGGACAACACTGAAGCTTTCTTT
CDR3: CASNRDNTEAFF
D: -
J: TRBJ1-1
V: TRBV2
size: few

DNA: TGTGCCACCGGTCTAAACAATGAGCAGTTCTTC
CDR3: CATGLNNEQFF
D: -
J: TRBJ2-1
V: TRBV7-6
size: -

DNA: TGTGCCAGTACCAAAAATCGGCGACAGAGCTCCTATAATTCACCCCTCCACTTT
CDR3: CASTKNRRQSSYNSPLHF
D: -
J: TRBJ1-6
V: TRBV19
size: few

DNA: TGTGCCAGCAGCCAACAGTCCTCTGGGGCCAACGTCCTGACTTTC
CDR3: CASSQQSSGANVLTF
D: -
J: TRBJ2-6
V: TRBV6-6
size: few

DNA: TGCAGCGTTGTTGGCAGGACGGACACCGGGGAGCTGTTTTTT
CDR3: CSVVGRTDTGELFF
D: -
J: TRBJ2-2
V: TRBV29-1
size: -

DNA: TGTGCCAGCACCCCAGGTTTTAACACTGAAGCTTTCTTT
CDR3: CASTPGFNTEAFF
D: -
J: TRBJ1-1
V: TRBV12-3/TRBV12-4
size: -

DNA: TGCAGTGCTAGATTTACAGGGTTCGAGCAGTACTTC
CDR3: CSARFTGFEQYF
D: -
J: TRBJ2-7
V: TRBV20-1
size: -

DNA: TGCGCCAGCAGCTTGGGGGGAGTTGGGGCTGAAGCTTTCTTT
CDR3: CASSLGGVGAEAFF
D: -
J: TRBJ1-1
V: TRBV5-1
size: -

DNA: TGTGCCAGCAGCAGTGCCCCGGGGGCCCCCTCCTACAATGAGCAGTTCTTC
CDR3: CASSSAPGAPSYNEQFF
D: -
J: TRBJ2-1
V: TRBV6-2/TRBV6-3
size: -

DNA: TGTGCCAGCAGCATAGTGGGACAGGGTTCCTACAATGAGCAGTTCTTC
CDR3: CASSIVGQGSYNEQFF
D: TRBD1
J: TRBJ2-1
V: TRBV7-2
size: -

DNA: TGTGCCAGCAGCGAGACGGGACAAATACGGTCCTACGAGCAGTACTTC
CDR3: CASSETGQIRSYEQYF
D: -
J: TRBJ2-7
V: TRBV7-2
size: -

DNA: TGTGCCAGCACCTCCTCGGGGCGCCTAGCCAAAAACATTCAGTACTTC
CDR3: CASTSSGRLAKNIQYF
D: -
J: TRBJ2-4
V: TRBV6-2/TRBV6-3
size: -

DNA: TGTGCCATCAGAGGTGGTACTGAAGCTTTCTTT
CDR3: CAIRGGTEAFF
D: -
J: TRBJ1-1
V: TRBV10-3
size: many

DNA: TGTGCCAGCAGCCTTACCGGGACGATGAGGACTGAAGCTTTCTTT
CDR3: CASSLTGTMRTEAFF
D: -
J: TRBJ1-1
V: TRBV27
size: -

DNA: TGCAGCGTTGAAGTTGTCAGCACAGATACGCAGTATTTT
CDR3: CSVEVVSTDTQYF
D: -
J: TRBJ2-3
V: TRBV29-1
size: few

DNA: TGCAGCGTTGAAGCCGGCTACTCTGGAAACACCATATATTTT
CDR3: CSVEAGYSGNTIYF
D: -
J: TRBJ1-3
V: TRBV29-1
size: -

DNA: TGTGCCAGCAGCTTAAAAGATCGAGAAAAACTGTTTTTT
CDR3: CASSLKDREKLFF
D: -
J: TRBJ1-4
V: TRBV7-2
size: -

DNA: TGTGCCAGCGGTCCAATGGGGGGAACGGCCGGGGAGCTGTTTTTT
CDR3: CASGPMGGTAGELFF
D: -
J: TRBJ2-2
V: TRBV6-5
size: few

DNA: TGTGCCAGCAGCCGTGGGGACAGGGTTCAGTTTTTT
CDR3: CASSRGDRVQFF
D: TRBD1
J: TRBJ1-4
V: TRBV7-9
size: -

DNA: TGTGCCAGCAGGACCGGGGGGGCCCCGAGGACCCAGTACTTC
CDR3: CASRTGGAPRTQYF
D: TRBD2
J: TRBJ2-5
V: TRBV6-2/TRBV6-3
size: few

DNA: TGTGCCAGCAGTTCCTCTACTCGACAGGGCCTTAACTATGGCTACACCTTC
CDR3: CASSSSTRQGLNYGYTF
D: TRBD1
J: TRBJ1-2
V: TRBV12-3/TRBV12-4
size: -

DNA: TGCAGCGTTGAACAGAACCCTGAAGCTTTCTTT
CDR3: CSVEQNPEAFF
D: -
J: TRBJ1-1
V: TRBV29-1
size: -

DNA: TGTGCCAGCAGCTTACAACAGGGAACCGGGGAGCTGTTTTTT
CDR3: CASSLQQGTGELFF
D: -
J: TRBJ2-2
V: TRBV7-2
size: few

DNA: TGTGCCACCAGCAGAGATGGGACAGGGGGGAACACCGGGGAGCTGTTTTTT
CDR3: CATSRDGTGGNTGELFF
D: TRBD1
J: TRBJ2-2
V: TRBV15
size: -

DNA: TGTGCCAGCAGCTTGGACAGGTTTGACATTCAGTACTTC
CDR3: CASSLDRFDIQYF
D: -
J: TRBJ2-4
V: TRBV5-6
size: -

DNA: TGCAGCGTTGAATGGACAGGGGAGGGCATTTACGAGCAGTACTTC
CDR3: CSVEWTGEGIYEQYF
D: TRBD1
J: TRBJ2-7
V: TRBV29-1
size: few

DNA: TGTGCCAGCAGCCCTAGCGGGAGGATGAGTACGCAGTATTTT
CDR3: CASSPSGRMSTQYF
D: TRBD2
J: TRBJ2-3
V: TRBV3-1
size: -